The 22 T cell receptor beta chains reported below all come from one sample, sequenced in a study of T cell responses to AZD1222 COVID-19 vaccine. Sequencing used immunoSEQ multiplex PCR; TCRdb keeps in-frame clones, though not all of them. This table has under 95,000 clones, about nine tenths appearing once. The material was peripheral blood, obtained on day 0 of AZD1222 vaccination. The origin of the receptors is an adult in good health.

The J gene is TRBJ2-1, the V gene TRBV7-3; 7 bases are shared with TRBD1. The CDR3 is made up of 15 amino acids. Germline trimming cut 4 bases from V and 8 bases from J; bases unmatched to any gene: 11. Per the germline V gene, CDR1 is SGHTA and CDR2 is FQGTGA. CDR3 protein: CASSSLGTARDEQFF. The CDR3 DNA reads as TGTGCCAGCAGCTCGCTGGGGACAGCCAGAGATGAGCAGTTCTTC.

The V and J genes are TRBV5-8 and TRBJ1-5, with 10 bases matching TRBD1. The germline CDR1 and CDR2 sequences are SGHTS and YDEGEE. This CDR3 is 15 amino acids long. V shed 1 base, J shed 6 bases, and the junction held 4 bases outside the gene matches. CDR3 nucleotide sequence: TGTGCCAGCAGCTTGAGGGGACAGGGGTTTCAGCCCCAGCATTTT. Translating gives CASSLRGQGFQPQHF.

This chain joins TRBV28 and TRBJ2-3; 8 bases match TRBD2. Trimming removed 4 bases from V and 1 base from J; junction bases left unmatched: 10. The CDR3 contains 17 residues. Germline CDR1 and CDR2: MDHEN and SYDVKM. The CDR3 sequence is CASSSNDRRGGTDTQYF. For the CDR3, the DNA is TGTGCCAGCAGTTCGAATGACAGGCGGGGGGGCACAGATACGCAGTATTTT.

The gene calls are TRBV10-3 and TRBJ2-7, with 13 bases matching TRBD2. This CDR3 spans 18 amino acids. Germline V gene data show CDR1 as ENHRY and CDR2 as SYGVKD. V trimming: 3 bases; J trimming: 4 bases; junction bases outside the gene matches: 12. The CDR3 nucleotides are TGTGCCATCAGTGACCCAGATACTAGCGGGGGGGTAAGGTACGAGCAGTACTTC. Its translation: CAISDPDTSGGVRYEQYF.

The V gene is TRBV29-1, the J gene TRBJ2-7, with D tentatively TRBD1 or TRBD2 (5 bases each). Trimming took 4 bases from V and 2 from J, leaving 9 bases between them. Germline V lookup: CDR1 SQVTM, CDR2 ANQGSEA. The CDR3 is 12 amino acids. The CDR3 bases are TGCAGCGTTGCAGGGACCACCTACGAGCAGTACTTC. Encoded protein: CSVAGTTYEQYF.

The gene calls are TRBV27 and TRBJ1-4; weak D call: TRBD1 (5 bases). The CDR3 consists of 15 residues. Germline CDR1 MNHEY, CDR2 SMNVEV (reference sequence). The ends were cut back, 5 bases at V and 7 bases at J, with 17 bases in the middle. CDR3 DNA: TGTGCCAGCAGTCCGACAGTTAAAGTTGGTGAAAAACTGTTTTTT. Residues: CASSPTVKVGEKLFF.

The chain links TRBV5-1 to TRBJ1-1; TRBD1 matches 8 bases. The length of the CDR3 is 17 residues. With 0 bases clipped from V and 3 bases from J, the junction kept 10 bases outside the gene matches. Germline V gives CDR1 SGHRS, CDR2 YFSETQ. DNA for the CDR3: TGCGCCAGCAGCTTGGCCAGGACAGGGTTAACGGACACTGAAGCTTTCTTT. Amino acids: CASSLARTGLTDTEAFF.

CDR3 DNA: TGTGCCAGTATCCCGACTGCCACCTCCTACAATGAGCAGTTCTTC. This encodes CASIPTATSYNEQFF. The genes are TRBV19 and TRBJ2-1; no firm D call. This CDR3 spans 15 amino acids. Germline loops: CDR1 LNHDA, CDR2 SQIVND (reference sequence). V lost 7 bases and J lost 0, with 13 bases in between.

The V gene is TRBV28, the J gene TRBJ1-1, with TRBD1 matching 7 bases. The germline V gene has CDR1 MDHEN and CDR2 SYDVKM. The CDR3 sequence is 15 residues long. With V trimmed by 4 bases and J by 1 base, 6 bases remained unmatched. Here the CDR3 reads CASSSYRGRNTEAFF. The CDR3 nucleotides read TGTGCCAGCAGTTCCTACAGGGGACGGAACACTGAAGCTTTCTTT. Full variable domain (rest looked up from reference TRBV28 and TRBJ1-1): DVKVTQSSRYLVKRTGEKVFLECVQDMDHENMFWYRQDPGLGLRLIYFSYDVKMKEKGDIPEGYSVSREKKERFSLILESASTNQTSMYLCASSSYRGRNTEAFFGQGTRLTVV.

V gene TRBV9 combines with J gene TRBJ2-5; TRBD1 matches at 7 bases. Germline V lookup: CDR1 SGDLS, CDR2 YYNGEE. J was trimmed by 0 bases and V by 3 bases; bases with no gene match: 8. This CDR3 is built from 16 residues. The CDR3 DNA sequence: TGTGCCAGCAGCGCCAACCAGGGACAGTACCAAGAGACCCAGTACTTC. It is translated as CASSANQGQYQETQYF.

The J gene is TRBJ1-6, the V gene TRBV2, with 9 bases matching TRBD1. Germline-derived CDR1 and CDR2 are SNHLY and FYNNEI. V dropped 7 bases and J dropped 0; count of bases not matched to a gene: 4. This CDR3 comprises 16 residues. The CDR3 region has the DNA TGTGCCAGCAAAGGGACAGGGAGCTCCTATAATTCACCCCTCCACTTT. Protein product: CASKGTGSSYNSPLHF.

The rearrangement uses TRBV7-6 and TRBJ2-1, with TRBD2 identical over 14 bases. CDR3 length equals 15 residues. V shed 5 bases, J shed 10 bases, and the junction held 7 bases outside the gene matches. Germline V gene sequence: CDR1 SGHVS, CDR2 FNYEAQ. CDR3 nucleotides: TGTGCCAGCAGCGCCGGGACTAGCGGGAGTAGGGAGCAGTTCTTC. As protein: CASSAGTSGSREQFF. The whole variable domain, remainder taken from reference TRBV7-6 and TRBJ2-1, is GAGVSQSPRYKVTKRGQDVALRCDPISGHVSLYWYRQALGQGPEFLTYFNYEAQQDKSGLPNDRFSAERPEGSISTLTIQRTEQRDSAMYRCASSAGTSGSREQFFGPGTRLTVL.

CDR3 in amino acids: CAWSGGNGGGVYEQYF. The CDR3 nucleotides read TGTGCCTGGAGTGGGGGGAATGGCGGAGGGGTGTACGAGCAGTACTTC. This chain links TRBV30 with TRBJ2-7, with a tentative D call TRBD2 (6 bases). Germline values: CDR1 GTSNPN, CDR2 SVGIG (reference sequence). CDR3 length equals 16 residues. Deletions cut 1 base from V and 4 bases from J, with 20 bases between.

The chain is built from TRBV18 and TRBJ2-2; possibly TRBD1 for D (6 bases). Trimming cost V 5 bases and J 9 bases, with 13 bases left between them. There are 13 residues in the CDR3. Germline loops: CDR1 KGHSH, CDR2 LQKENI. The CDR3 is CASSTGHSWELFF. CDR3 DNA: TGTGCCAGCTCAACAGGGCACTCATGGGAGCTGTTTTTT.

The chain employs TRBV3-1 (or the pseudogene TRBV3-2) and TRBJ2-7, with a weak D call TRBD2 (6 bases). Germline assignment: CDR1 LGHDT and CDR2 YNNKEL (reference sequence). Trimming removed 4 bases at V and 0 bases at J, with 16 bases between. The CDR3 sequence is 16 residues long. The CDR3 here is CASSPAPGRGSYEQYF. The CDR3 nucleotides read TGTGCCAGCAGCCCTGCCCCGGGGCGGGGCTCCTACGAGCAGTACTTC.

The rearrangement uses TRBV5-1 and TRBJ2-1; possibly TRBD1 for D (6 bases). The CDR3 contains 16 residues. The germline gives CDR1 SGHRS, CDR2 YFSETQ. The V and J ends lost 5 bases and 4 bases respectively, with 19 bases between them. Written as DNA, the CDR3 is TGCGCCAGCAGGCCTCGAGAGGGACACCAGTACAATGAGCAGTTCTTC. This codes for CASRPREGHQYNEQFF.

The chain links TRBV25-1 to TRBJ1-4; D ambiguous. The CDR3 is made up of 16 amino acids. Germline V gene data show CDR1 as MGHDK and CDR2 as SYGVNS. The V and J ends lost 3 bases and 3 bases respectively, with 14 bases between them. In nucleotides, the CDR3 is TGTGCCAGCAGTGATTACAGAGGGAGTGCTAATGAAAAACTGTTTTTT. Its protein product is CASSDYRGSANEKLFF.

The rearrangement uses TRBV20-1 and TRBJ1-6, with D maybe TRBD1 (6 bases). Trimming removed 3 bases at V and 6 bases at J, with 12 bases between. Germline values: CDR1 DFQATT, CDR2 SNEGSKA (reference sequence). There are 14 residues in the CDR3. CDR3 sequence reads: CSASRDTGNSPLHF. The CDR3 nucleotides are TGCAGTGCTAGTAGGGACACCGGTAATTCACCCCTCCACTTT.

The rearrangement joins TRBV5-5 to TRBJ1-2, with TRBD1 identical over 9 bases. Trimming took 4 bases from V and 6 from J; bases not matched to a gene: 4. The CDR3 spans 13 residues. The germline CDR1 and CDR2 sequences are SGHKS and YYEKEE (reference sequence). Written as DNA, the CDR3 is TGTGCCAGCAGCGGGACAGGGACCCATGGCTACACCTTC. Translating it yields CASSGTGTHGYTF.

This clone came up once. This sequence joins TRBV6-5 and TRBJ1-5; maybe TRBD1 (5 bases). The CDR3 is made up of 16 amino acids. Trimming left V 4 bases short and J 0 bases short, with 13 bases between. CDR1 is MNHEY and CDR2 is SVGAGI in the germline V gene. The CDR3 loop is CASSSPQGYSNQPQHF. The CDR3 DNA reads TGTGCCAGCAGTTCCCCCCAGGGTTATAGCAATCAGCCCCAGCATTTT.

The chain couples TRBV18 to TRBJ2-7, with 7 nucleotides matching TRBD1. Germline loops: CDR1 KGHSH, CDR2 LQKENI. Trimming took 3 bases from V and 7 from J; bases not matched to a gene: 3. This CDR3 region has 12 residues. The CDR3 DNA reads TGTGCCAGCTCACCCTCAGGGGGTGAGCAGTACTTC. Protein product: CASSPSGGEQYF.

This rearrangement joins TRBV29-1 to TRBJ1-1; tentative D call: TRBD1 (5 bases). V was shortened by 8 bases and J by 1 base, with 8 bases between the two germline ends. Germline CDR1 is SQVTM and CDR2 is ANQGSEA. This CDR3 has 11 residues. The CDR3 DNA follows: TGCAGCACGACAGAGAACACTGAAGCTTTCTTT. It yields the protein CSTTENTEAFF.